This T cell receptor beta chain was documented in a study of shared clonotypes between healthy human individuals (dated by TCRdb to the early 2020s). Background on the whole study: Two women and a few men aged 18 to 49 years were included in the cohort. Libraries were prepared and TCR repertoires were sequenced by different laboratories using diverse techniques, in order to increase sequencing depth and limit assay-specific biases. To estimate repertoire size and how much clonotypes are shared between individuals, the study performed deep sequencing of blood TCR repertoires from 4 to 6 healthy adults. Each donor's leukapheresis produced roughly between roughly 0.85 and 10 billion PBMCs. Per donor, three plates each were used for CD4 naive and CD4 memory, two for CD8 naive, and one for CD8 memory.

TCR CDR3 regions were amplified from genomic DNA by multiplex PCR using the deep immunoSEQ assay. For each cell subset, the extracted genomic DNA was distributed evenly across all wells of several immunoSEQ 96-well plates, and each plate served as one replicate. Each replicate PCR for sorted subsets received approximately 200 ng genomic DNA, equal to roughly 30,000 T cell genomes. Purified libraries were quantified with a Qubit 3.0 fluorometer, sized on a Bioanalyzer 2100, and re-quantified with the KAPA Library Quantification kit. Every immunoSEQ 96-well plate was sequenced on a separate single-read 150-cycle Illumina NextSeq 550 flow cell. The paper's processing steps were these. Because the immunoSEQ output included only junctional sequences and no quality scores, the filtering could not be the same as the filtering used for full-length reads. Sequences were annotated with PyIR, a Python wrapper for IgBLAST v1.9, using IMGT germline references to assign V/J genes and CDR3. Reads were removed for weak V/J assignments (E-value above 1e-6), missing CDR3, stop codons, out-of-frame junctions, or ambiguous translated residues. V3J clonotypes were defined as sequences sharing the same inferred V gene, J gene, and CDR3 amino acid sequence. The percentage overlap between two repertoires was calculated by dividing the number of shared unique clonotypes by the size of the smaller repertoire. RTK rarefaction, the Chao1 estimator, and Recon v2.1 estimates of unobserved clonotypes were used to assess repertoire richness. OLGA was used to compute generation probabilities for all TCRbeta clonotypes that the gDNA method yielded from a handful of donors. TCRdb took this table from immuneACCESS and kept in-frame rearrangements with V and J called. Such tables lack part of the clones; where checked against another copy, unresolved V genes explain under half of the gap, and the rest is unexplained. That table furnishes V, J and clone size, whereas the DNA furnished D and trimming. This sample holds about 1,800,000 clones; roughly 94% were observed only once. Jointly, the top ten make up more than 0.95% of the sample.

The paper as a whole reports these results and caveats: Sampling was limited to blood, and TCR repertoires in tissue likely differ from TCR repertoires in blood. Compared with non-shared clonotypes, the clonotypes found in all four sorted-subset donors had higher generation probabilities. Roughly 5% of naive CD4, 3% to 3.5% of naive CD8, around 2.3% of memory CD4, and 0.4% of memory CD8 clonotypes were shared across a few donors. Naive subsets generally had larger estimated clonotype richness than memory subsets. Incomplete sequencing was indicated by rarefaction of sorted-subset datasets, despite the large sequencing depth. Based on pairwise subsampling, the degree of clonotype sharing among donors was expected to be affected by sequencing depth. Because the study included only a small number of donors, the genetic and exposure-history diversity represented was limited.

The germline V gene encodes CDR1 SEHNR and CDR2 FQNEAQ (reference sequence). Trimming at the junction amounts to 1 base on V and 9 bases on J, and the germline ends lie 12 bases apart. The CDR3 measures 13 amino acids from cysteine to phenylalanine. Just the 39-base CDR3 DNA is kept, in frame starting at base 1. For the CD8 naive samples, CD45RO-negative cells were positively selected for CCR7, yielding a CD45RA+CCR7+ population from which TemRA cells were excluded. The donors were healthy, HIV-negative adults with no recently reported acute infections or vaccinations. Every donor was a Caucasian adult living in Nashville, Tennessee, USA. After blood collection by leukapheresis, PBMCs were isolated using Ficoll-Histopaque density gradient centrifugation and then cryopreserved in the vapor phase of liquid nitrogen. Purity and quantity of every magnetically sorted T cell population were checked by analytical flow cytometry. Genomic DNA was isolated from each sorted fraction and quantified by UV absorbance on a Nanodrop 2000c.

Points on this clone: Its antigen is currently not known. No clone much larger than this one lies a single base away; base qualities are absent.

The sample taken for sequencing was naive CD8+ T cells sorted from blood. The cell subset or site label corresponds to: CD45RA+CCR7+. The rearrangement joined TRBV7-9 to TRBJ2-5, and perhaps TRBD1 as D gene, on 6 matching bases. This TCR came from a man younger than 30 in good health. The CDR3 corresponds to CASSLEGVWAQYF. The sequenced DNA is TGTGCCAGCAGCTTAGAGGGGGTATGGGCCCAGTACTTC.